Following are 26 T cell receptor beta chains from one sample sequenced in a study of Tregs in tolerant kidney transplant recipients. Libraries were prepared by immunoSEQ multiplex PCR; TCRdb keeps only in-frame clonotypes and omits some of them. The data show under 300,000 clones, with about 80% seen just once and around 0.61% held by the top ten. The specimen sequenced was CD4+ T cells from blood. Receptors were obtained from a human donor in good health.

The V call is TRBV7-9, the J call TRBJ2-3, with a tentative D call TRBD2 (5 bases). The CDR3 contains 12 residues. V lost 3 bases and J lost 4, with 5 bases in between. The germline V gene has CDR1 SEHNR and CDR2 FQNEAQ (reference sequence). CDR3 region: CASSFGADTQYF. In nucleotides, the CDR3 is TGTGCCAGCAGCTTCGGGGCAGATACGCAGTATTTT.

The count of this clone is one. This chain links TRBV7-9 with TRBJ1-2; 7 nucleotides line up with TRBD1. The CDR3 is made up of 14 amino acids. Germline V lookup: CDR1 SEHNR, CDR2 FQNEAQ (reference sequence). V gave up 1 base and J gave up 6 bases; unmatched junction bases: 5. CDR3 sequence: CASSLETGYDGYTF. As DNA, the CDR3 is TGTGCCAGCAGCTTAGAGACAGGGTACGATGGCTACACCTTC.

The chain carries TRBV5-1 and TRBJ1-5; D might be TRBD1 (6 bases). V lost 4 bases and J 4 bases, leaving 9 bases between the germline ends. The CDR3 is 13 residues long. Per germline, CDR1 SGHRS and CDR2 YFSETQ. CDR3 DNA sequence: TGCGCCAGCAGCCCGCAGGGGAATCAGCCCCAGCATTTT. This translates into CASSPQGNQPQHF. Full variable domain (rest looked up from reference TRBV5-1 and TRBJ1-5): KAGVTQTPRYLIKTRGQQVTLSCSPISGHRSVSWYQQTPGQGLQFLFEYFSETQRNKGNFPGRFSGRQFSNSRSEMNVSTLELGDSALYLCASSPQGNQPQHFGDGTRLSIL.

V and J are TRBV18 and TRBJ1-6; 8 nucleotides align to TRBD1. The germline V gene encodes CDR1 KGHSH and CDR2 LQKENI. The ends lost 6 bases at V and 4 bases at J; junction bases unmatched: 11. The CDR3 sequence is 17 residues long. CDR3 region: CASSENRGFVYNSPLHF. The CDR3 nucleotides are TGTGCCAGCTCGGAGAACAGGGGGTTCGTTTATAATTCACCCCTCCACTTT.

CDR3 residues: CASSSGLPGANVLTF. DNA of the CDR3: TGTGCCAGCTCATCTGGGCTTCCTGGGGCCAACGTCCTGACTTTC. This chain links TRBV18 with TRBJ2-6; D ambiguous. Germline V gene lookup returns CDR1 KGHSH and CDR2 LQKENI. Between the trimmed V and J ends, which lost 5 bases and 2 bases, there was a span of 10 bases. This CDR3 comprises 15 residues.

The chain is built from TRBV7-9 and TRBJ2-2; the match to TRBD2 covers 8 bases. V lost 5 bases and J lost 4; bases outside the gene matches: 12. Germline-derived CDR1 and CDR2 are SEHNR and FQNEAQ (reference sequence). This CDR3 contains 17 residues. CDR3 loop: CASSPGGRQGSTGELFF. CDR3 nucleotide sequence: TGTGCCAGCAGCCCCGGCGGGAGGCAGGGGTCCACCGGGGAGCTGTTTTTT. The whole variable domain, filled in from reference TRBV7-9 and TRBJ2-2, reads DTGVSQNPRHKITKRGQNVTFRCDPISEHNRLYWYRQTLGQGPEFLTYFQNEAQLEKSRLLSDRFSAERPKGSFSTLEIQRTEQGDSAMYLCASSPGGRQGSTGELFFGEGSRLTVL.

The genes are TRBV9 and TRBJ1-2; D is possibly TRBD1 (5 bases). This CDR3 is 13 amino acids long. Trimming pared 3 bases from V and 6 bases from J, leaving 12 bases between. CDR1 is SGDLS and CDR2 is YYNGEE in the germline V gene. The CDR3 spells CASSAHSRDGYTF. DNA for the CDR3: TGTGCCAGCAGCGCCCATAGCAGGGATGGCTACACCTTC. Combining the CDR3 with reference TRBV9 and TRBJ1-2 gives the whole variable domain DSGVTQTPKHLITATGQRVTLRCSPRSGDLSVYWYQQSLDQGLQFLIQYYNGEERAKGNILERFSAQQFPDLHSELNLSSLELGDSALYFCASSAHSRDGYTFGSGTRLTVV.

The chain uses TRBV6-5 and TRBJ1-3, with no clear D. V was cut by 5 bases and J by 3 bases, with 11 bases left in between. The germline V gene has CDR1 MNHEY and CDR2 SVGAGI. This CDR3 region has 14 residues. The CDR3 is CASSSPVRGNTIYF. Here the CDR3 DNA reads TGTGCCAGCAGTAGTCCGGTTCGTGGAAACACCATATATTTT.

A single count supports this clone. This chain joins TRBV25-1 and TRBJ1-2; the D is unclear. This CDR3 has 13 residues. CDR1 MGHDK and CDR2 SYGVNS come from the germline V gene. Trimming removed 0 bases from V and 8 bases from J, with 10 bases in between. CDR3 in amino acids: CASSEYLVHGYTF. For the CDR3, the DNA is TGTGCCAGCAGTGAATATTTGGTCCACGGCTACACCTTC.

J is TRBJ2-4 and V is TRBV30, with D hard to call. The CDR3 spans 18 residues. CDR1 GTSNPN and CDR2 SVGIG come from the germline V gene (reference sequence). The V and J ends lost 1 base and 1 base respectively, with 20 bases between them. CDR3 sequence (DNA): TGTGCCTGGAGTGGGGTGACTGCCCCGTTGGGGGCCAAAAACATTCAGTACTTC. It is translated as CAWSGVTAPLGAKNIQYF.

As for this clone: A much larger clone differs from this one at a single base, so this may be a read error. This same CDR3 is encoded by further DNA sequences in the sample. The rearrangement links TRBV7-9 to TRBJ2-5; D is unclear. Trimming took off 0 bases at V and 5 bases at J, with 4 bases between the two ends. The CDR3 has 12 residues. Germline assignment: CDR1 SEHNR and CDR2 FQNEAQ (reference sequence). CDR3 loop: CASSLAGETQYF. The DNA of the CDR3 is TGTGCCAGCAGCTTAGCAGGGGAGACCCAGTACTTC.

The chain links TRBV29-1 to TRBJ1-1, with D perhaps matching TRBD1 (5 bases). CDR1 is SQVTM and CDR2 is ANQGSEA in the germline V gene. This CDR3 is 13 amino acids long. The V end was cut by 4 bases, the J end by 1 base, with 10 bases between. CDR3: CSVAYRRNTEAFF. CDR3 bases: TGCAGCGTTGCCTACAGGAGGAACACTGAAGCTTTCTTT.

The chain has TRBV29-1 and TRBJ2-7, with TRBD1 as a possible D gene (6 bases). Germline V gene sequence: CDR1 SQVTM, CDR2 ANQGSEA. This CDR3 contains 13 residues. Trimming removed 6 bases from V and 3 bases from J, with 15 bases in between. The CDR3 is CSVVKTGSYEQYF. CDR3 sequence (DNA): TGCAGCGTCGTAAAGACAGGCAGCTACGAGCAGTACTTC.

CDR3 region: CAISRQNYEQYF. The CDR3 DNA is TGTGCCATCAGTAGACAGAACTACGAGCAGTACTTC. The rearrangement joins TRBV10-3 to TRBJ2-7; the D gene is possibly TRBD1 (5 bases). The CDR3 sequence is 12 residues long. Trimming took 5 bases from V and 3 from J, leaving 8 bases between them. The germline V gene has CDR1 ENHRY and CDR2 SYGVKD.

The chain employs TRBV6-1 and TRBJ2-7; D uncertain. V lost 2 bases, J lost 3 bases, and 11 bases lay in between. Germline V gene data show CDR1 as MNHNS and CDR2 as SASEGT. This CDR3 spans 14 amino acids. CDR3 DNA: TGTGCCAGCAGTGAATTTGTAGGGCTCTACGAGCAGTACTTC. Its translation is CASSEFVGLYEQYF.

The chain carries TRBV5-1 and TRBJ1-2; the D gene is possibly TRBD1 (5 bases). Germline values: CDR1 SGHRS, CDR2 YFSETQ. Trimming removed 0 bases from V and 3 bases from J, with 12 bases in between. The CDR3 sequence is 15 residues long. CDR3 nucleotides: TGCGCCAGCAGCTTGGCGCAGGGTGTGGACTATGGCTACACCTTC. Protein product: CASSLAQGVDYGYTF. Full variable domain (remainder filled in from reference TRBV5-1 and TRBJ1-2): KAGVTQTPRYLIKTRGQQVTLSCSPISGHRSVSWYQQTPGQGLQFLFEYFSETQRNKGNFPGRFSGRQFSNSRSEMNVSTLELGDSALYLCASSLAQGVDYGYTFGSGTRLTVV.

The J gene is TRBJ1-2, the V gene TRBV6-6, with D hard to call. Between the trimmed V and J ends, which lost 0 bases and 7 bases, there was a span of 6 bases. The CDR3 is 12 amino acids. Germline CDR1 and CDR2: MNHNY and SVGAGI (reference sequence). The CDR3 DNA follows: TGTGCCAGCAGTTACTCGAATGGTGGCTACACCTTC. It translates to CASSYSNGGYTF.

The rearrangement joins TRBV5-1 to TRBJ1-2; 7 nucleotides line up with TRBD1. Germline loops: CDR1 SGHRS, CDR2 YFSETQ. This CDR3 is built from 15 residues. The V segment lost 4 bases and the J segment 4 bases; nucleotides outside the gene matches: 10. The CDR3 DNA reads TGCGCCAGCAGCCCCGGGACAGCGGGGTCCTATGGCTACACCTTC. It translates to CASSPGTAGSYGYTF.

This clone has a single count. The genes are TRBV30 and TRBJ2-3; D uncertain. Germline loops: CDR1 GTSNPN, CDR2 SVGIG (reference sequence). The CDR3 has 12 amino acids. V shed 7 bases and J shed 3 bases, with 11 bases lying between them. CDR3 residues: CAFGLSTDTQYF. CDR3 nucleotides: TGTGCCTTCGGCCTGAGTACAGATACGCAGTATTTT.

The rearrangement uses TRBV5-1 and TRBJ2-2, with TRBD2 as a possible D gene (7 bases). Germline V gives CDR1 SGHRS, CDR2 YFSETQ. The CDR3 runs 15 residues. The V end was cut by 4 bases, the J end by 3 bases, with 13 bases between. In DNA, the CDR3 is TGCGCCAGCAGCCTACAGGGAGGGGACACCGGGGAGCTGTTTTTT. Its translation: CASSLQGGDTGELFF.

In this sample, this clone turned up once. The chain recombines TRBV18 with TRBJ1-2, with a possible D match to TRBD1 (5 bases). Trimming removed 0 bases at V and 2 bases at J, with 7 bases between. CDR1 KGHSH and CDR2 LQKENI come from the germline V gene. The CDR3 covers 14 residues. DNA of the CDR3: TGTGCCAGCTCACCACCATCAGGGAACTATGGCTACACCTTC. This sequence encodes CASSPPSGNYGYTF.

CDR3 DNA: TGCGCCAGCGGCCCGGGACGGCATAACTATGGCTACACCTTC. Its translation: CASGPGRHNYGYTF. The chain joins TRBV5-1 to TRBJ1-2; a possible D gene is TRBD1 (5 bases). V gave up 7 bases and J gave up 1 base, with 14 bases separating them. This CDR3 spans 14 amino acids. CDR1 SGHRS and CDR2 YFSETQ come from the germline V gene. The full variable domain, in which reference TRBV5-1 and TRBJ1-2 provide the parts outside the CDR3, is KAGVTQTPRYLIKTRGQQVTLSCSPISGHRSVSWYQQTPGQGLQFLFEYFSETQRNKGNFPGRFSGRQFSNSRSEMNVSTLELGDSALYLCASGPGRHNYGYTFGSGTRLTVV.

J is TRBJ2-4 and V is TRBV13; 12 bases are a match to TRBD1. In germline, CDR1 is PRHDT, CDR2 FYEKMQ (reference sequence). CDR3 size: 17 residues. Trimming at V came to 5 bases and at J to 2 bases, leaving 7 bases not matched to a gene. CDR3 amino acids: CASSEGTGGETKNIQYF. The CDR3 bases are TGTGCCAGCAGCGAGGGGACAGGGGGCGAAACCAAAAACATTCAGTACTTC.

CDR3 in amino acids: CASSYSILGAREKLFF. The CDR3 coding sequence is TGTGCCAGCAGTTACTCTATCTTGGGGGCTCGGGAAAAACTGTTTTTT. The V call is TRBV6-6, the J call TRBJ1-4, with D maybe TRBD1 (6 bases). CDR3 length: 16 residues. Germline-derived CDR1 and CDR2 are MNHNY and SVGAGI (reference sequence). V gave up 0 bases and J gave up 8 bases, with 16 bases separating them.

The chain recombines TRBV5-1 with TRBJ2-6; D remains unclear. CDR3 length: 16 amino acids. Germline V gene data show CDR1 as SGHRS and CDR2 as YFSETQ. The V end lost 5 bases, the J end lost 2 bases, and 14 bases lay between the germline ends. CDR3 sequence: CASSRQIEAGANVLTF. DNA for the CDR3: TGCGCCAGCAGTAGGCAGATCGAAGCTGGGGCCAACGTCCTGACTTTC.

This chain links TRBV5-1 with TRBJ1-1; D not certain. There are 11 residues in the CDR3. Germline V lookup: CDR1 SGHRS, CDR2 YFSETQ. Trimming shortened V by 4 bases and J by 4 bases, and 5 bases separated the two germline ends. The CDR3 bases are TGCGCCAGCAGCAGCTCCACTGAAGCTTTCTTT. Translated: CASSSSTEAFF.